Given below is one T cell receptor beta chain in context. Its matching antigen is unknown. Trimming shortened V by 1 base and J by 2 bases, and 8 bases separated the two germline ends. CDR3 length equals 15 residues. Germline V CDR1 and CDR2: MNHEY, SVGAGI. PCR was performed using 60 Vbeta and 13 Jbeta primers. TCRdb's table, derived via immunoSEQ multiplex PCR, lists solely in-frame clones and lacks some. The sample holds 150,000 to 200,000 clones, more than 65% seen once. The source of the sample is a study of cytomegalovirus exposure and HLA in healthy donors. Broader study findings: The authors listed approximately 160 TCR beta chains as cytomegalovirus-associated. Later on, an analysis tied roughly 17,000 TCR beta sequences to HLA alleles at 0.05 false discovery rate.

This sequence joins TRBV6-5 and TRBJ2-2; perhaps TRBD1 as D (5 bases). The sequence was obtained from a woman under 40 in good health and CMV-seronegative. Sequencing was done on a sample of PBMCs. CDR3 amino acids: CASSYLQANTGELFF. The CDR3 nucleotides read TGTGCCAGCAGTTACTTACAGGCAAACACCGGGGAGCTGTTTTTT.